This T cell receptor (beta chain) is from a study of graft-versus-host responses after intestinal transplantation. Overall study context: Anti-thymocyte globulin was used for induction in all recipients, who then took tacrolimus and steroids for 2 to 4 years. Regarding the study as a whole: Circulating GvH clone levels at their peak were associated with HvG declines (early post-transplant).

Points on this clone: Its cognate antigen is unknown.

Using immunoSEQ multiplex PCR, the repertoire was profiled, and TCRdb retains in-frame clones only, with some absent. The table lists 74,000 or so clones, roughly 90% of them singletons. This CDR3 region has 17 residues. The V gene's germline CDR1 is SEHNR and CDR2 FQNEAQ (reference sequence). Trimming cost V 2 bases and J 6 bases, with 20 bases left between them. This TCR was recovered from a human patient who received an intestinal transplant, so some T cells may come from the graft donor. J is TRBJ2-1 and V is TRBV7-9; D might be TRBD1 (6 bases). This material consisted of PBMCs, taken 98 days after intestinal transplantation. The CDR3 sequence: CASSLFPDSSVGNEQFF. The DNA for the CDR3 is TGTGCCAGCAGCTTATTTCCGGACAGTTCGGTGGGCAATGAGCAGTTCTTC. The full variable domain, in which reference TRBV7-9 and TRBJ2-1 provide the parts outside the CDR3, is DTGVSQNPRHKITKRGQNVTFRCDPISEHNRLYWYRQTLGQGPEFLTYFQNEAQLEKSRLLSDRFSAERPKGSFSTLEIQRTEQGDSAMYLCASSLFPDSSVGNEQFFGPGTRLTVL.